Detailed here is one T cell receptor (beta chain). This record comes from a study of T cell changes during pregnancy in multiple sclerosis. V was clipped by 6 bases and J by 1 base; unmatched bases: 3. CDR3 length: 15 residues. Per germline, CDR1 LNHDA and CDR2 SQIVND (reference sequence). Assay used: immunoSEQ multiplex PCR; TCRdb lists only in-frame clones, some missing. The sample records 60,000 to 75,000 clones, 92% being singletons. This specimen consisted of peripheral blood, obtained in the second trimester of pregnancy. The source is a female donor in good health, enrolled as a control in a pregnancy study. The V and J genes are TRBV19 and TRBJ1-5; 10 positions agree with TRBD1. The CDR3 here is CASSLGQGSNQPQHF. For the CDR3, the DNA is TGTGCCAGTAGCCTGGGACAGGGGAGCAATCAGCCCCAGCATTTT.